The entry below describes one TCR beta chain. What it binds is not known. Germline CDR1 is SGDLS and CDR2 is YYNGEE. V was trimmed by 0 bases and J by 8 bases, leaving 15 bases between them. This CDR3 spans 16 amino acids. Vbeta (60) and Jbeta (13) primers were used in the PCR. The assay was immunoSEQ multiplex PCR, and TCRdb's table has in-frame clones only and misses some. The table lists more than 95,000 clones, 70% to 80% of them singletons. The entry originates in a study of cytomegalovirus exposure and HLA in healthy donors. Overall study: Early released data had approximately 86 million unique TCRs, all coming from HLA-typed donors. Study-wide results and limits: TCR beta chains numbering 164 were designated cytomegalovirus-associated.

The sample consisted of PBMCs. The chain uses TRBV9 and TRBJ1-6; D call uncertain. This TCR derives from a man over 45 in good health and CMV-seropositive. This chain's CDR3 is CASSVVRGGLDSPLHF. DNA of the CDR3: TGTGCCAGCAGCGTAGTGCGGGGAGGGCTGGATTCACCCCTCCACTTT.